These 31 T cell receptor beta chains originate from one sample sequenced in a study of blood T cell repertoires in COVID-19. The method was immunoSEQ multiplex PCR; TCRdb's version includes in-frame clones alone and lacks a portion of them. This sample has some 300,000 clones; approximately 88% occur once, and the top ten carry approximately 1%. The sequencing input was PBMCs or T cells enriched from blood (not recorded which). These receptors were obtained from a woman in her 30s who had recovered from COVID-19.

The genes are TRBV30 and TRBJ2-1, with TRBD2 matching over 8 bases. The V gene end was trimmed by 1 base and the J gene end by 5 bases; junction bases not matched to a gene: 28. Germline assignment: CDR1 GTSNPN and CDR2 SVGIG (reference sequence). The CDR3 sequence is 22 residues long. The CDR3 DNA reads TGTGCCTGGAGTGGGCTGTGGGGTAGCGGGACTCAAGATGGTGTTTGGAACAATGAGCAGTTCTTC. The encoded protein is CAWSGLWGSGTQDGVWNNEQFF.

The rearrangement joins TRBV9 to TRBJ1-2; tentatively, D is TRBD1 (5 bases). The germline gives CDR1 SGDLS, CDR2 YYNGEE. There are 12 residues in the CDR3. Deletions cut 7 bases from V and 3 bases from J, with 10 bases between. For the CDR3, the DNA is TGTGCCAGCGACGGGACTTACTATGGCTACACCTTC. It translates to CASDGTYYGYTF.

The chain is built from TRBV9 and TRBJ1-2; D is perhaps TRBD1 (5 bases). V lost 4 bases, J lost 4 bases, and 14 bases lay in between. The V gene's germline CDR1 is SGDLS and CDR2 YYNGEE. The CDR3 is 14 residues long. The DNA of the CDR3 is TGTGCCAGCAGCCCCTCCGGGGGTACCTATGGCTACACCTTC. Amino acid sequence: CASSPSGGTYGYTF.

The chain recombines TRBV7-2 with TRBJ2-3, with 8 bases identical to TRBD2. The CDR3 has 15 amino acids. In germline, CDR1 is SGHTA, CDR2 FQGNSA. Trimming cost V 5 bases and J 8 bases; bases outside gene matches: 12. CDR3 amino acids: CASSLRLASEGTQYF. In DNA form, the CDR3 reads TGTGCCAGCAGCCTAAGACTAGCGTCGGAGGGTACGCAGTATTTT.

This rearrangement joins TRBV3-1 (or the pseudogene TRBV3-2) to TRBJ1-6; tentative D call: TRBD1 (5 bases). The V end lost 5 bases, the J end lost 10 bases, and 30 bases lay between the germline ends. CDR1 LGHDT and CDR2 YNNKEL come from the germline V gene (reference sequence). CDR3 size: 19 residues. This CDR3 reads CASSGTSLDSGRAGSPLHF. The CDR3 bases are TGTGCCAGCAGCGGGACCTCACTCGACAGCGGGCGGGCGGGATCACCCCTCCACTTT.

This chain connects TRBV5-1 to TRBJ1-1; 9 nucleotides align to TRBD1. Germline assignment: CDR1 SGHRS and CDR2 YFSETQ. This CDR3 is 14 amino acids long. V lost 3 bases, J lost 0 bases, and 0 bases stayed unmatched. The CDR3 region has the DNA TGCGCCAGCAGCTGGGACAGGGTGAACACTGAAGCTTTCTTT. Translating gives CASSWDRVNTEAFF.

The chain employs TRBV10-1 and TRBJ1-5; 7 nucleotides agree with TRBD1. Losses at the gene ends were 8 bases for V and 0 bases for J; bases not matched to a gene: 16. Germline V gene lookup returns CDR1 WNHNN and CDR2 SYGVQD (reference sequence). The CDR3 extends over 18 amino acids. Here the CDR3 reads CASRLSGGVGYSNQPQHF. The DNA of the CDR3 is TGCGCCAGCCGTCTCTCAGGGGGAGTCGGATATAGCAATCAGCCCCAGCATTTT.

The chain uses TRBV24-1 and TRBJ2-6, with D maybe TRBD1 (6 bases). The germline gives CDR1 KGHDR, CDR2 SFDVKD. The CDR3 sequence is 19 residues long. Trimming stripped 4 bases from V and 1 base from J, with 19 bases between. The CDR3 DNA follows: TGTGCCACCAGTGACTACTCCTCGGGACAATCTTCTGGGGCCAACGTCCTGACTTTC. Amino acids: CATSDYSSGQSSGANVLTF.

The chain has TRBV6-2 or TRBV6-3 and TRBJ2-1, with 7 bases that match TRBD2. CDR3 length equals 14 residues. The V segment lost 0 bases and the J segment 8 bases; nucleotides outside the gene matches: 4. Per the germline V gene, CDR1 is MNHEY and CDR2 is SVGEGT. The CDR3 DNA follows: TGTGCCAGCAGTTACTCGGGGGGGGTCGATGAGCAGTTCTTC. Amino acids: CASSYSGGVDEQFF.

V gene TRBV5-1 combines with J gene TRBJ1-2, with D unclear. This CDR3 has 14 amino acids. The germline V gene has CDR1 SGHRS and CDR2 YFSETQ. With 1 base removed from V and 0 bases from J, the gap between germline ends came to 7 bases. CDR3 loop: CASSLRGANYGYTF. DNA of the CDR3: TGCGCCAGCAGCTTGCGGGGAGCTAACTATGGCTACACCTTC.

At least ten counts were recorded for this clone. The CDR3 loop is CASSLTGLQGLAGGTRPYNEQFF. CDR3 DNA: TGCGCCAGCAGTCTCACAGGGCTTCAAGGACTAGCGGGAGGAACACGGCCTTACAATGAGCAGTTCTTC. The rearrangement uses TRBV10-2 and TRBJ2-1; 14 bases align to TRBD2. J gave up 4 bases and V 5 bases, and 25 bases lay outside the gene matches. The CDR3 runs 23 residues. Germline CDR1 WSHSY, CDR2 SAAADI.

This chain's CDR3 is CASSVAGGSTSTDTQYF. The DNA for the CDR3 is TGTGCCAGCAGCGTAGCGGGGGGCAGCACTAGCACAGATACGCAGTATTTT. The J gene is TRBJ2-3, the V gene TRBV9; possible D gene TRBD2, 7 bases. V was shortened by 0 bases and J by 0 bases, with 14 bases between the two germline ends. Germline assignment: CDR1 SGDLS and CDR2 YYNGEE. The CDR3 contains 17 residues. Based on the CDR3 plus reference TRBV9 and TRBJ2-3, the full variable domain is DSGVTQTPKHLITATGQRVTLRCSPRSGDLSVYWYQQSLDQGLQFLIQYYNGEERAKGNILERFSAQQFPDLHSELNLSSLELGDSALYFCASSVAGGSTSTDTQYFGPGTRLTVL.

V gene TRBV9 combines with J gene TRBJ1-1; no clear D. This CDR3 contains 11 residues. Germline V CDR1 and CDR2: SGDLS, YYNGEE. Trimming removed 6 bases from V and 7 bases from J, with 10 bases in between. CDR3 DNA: TGTGCCAGCACCCGCCGTAGTGAAGCTTTCTTT. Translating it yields CASTRRSEAFF.

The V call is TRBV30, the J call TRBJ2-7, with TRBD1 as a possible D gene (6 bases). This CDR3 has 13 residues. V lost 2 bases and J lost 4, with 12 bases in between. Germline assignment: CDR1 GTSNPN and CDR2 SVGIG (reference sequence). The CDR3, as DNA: TGTGCCTGGAGTCCAACACAGGGTTACGAGCAGTACTTC. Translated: CAWSPTQGYEQYF.

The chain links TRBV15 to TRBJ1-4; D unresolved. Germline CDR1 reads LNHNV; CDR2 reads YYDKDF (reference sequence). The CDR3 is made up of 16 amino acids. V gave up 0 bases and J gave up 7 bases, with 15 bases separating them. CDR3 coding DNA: TGTGCCACCAGCAGAGATTATCCGCTAGTGGCTGAAAAACTGTTTTTT. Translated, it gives CATSRDYPLVAEKLFF. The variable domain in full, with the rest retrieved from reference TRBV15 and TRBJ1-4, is DAMVIQNPRYQVTQFGKPVTLSCSQTLNHNVMYWYQQKSSQAPKLLFHYYDKDFNNEADTPDNFQSRRPNTSFCFLDIRSPGLGDTAMYLCATSRDYPLVAEKLFFGSGTQLSVL.

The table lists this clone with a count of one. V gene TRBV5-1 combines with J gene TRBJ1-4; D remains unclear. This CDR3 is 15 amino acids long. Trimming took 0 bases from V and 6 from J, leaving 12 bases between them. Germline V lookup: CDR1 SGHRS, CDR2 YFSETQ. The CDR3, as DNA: TGCGCCAGCAGCTTGGGAACCATCGGAGATGAAAAACTGTTTTTT. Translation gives CASSLGTIGDEKLFF.

This CDR3 reads CASSEPQGASSYNEQFF. CDR3 nucleotides: TGTGCCAGCAGTGAACCACAGGGGGCGAGTTCCTACAATGAGCAGTTCTTC. The chain uses TRBV6-1 and TRBJ2-1; TRBD1 matches at 9 bases. V was pared by 2 bases and J by 1 base, with 6 bases of the junction left unmatched. In germline, CDR1 is MNHNS, CDR2 SASEGT. The CDR3 totals 17 residues.

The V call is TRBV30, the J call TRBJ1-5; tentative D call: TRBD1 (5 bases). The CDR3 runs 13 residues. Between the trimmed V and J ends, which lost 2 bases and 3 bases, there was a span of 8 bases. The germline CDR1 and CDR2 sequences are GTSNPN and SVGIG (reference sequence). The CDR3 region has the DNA TGTGCCTGGAGTAGGGGTTTCAATCAGCCCCAGCATTTT. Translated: CAWSRGFNQPQHF.

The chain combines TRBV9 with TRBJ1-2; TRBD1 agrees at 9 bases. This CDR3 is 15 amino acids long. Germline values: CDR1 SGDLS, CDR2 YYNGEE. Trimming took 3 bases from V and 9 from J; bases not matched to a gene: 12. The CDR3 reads CASSARDREGKSYTF. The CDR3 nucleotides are TGTGCCAGCAGCGCCCGGGACAGGGAGGGAAAAAGCTACACCTTC. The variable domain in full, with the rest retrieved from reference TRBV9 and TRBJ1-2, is DSGVTQTPKHLITATGQRVTLRCSPRSGDLSVYWYQQSLDQGLQFLIQYYNGEERAKGNILERFSAQQFPDLHSELNLSSLELGDSALYFCASSARDREGKSYTFGSGTRLTVV.

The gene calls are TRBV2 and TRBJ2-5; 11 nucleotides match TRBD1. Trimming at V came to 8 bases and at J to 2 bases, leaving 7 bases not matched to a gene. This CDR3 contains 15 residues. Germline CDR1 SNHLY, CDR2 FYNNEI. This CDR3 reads CASRHRDRGQETQYF. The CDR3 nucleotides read TGTGCCAGCCGACATCGGGACAGGGGGCAAGAGACCCAGTACTTC.

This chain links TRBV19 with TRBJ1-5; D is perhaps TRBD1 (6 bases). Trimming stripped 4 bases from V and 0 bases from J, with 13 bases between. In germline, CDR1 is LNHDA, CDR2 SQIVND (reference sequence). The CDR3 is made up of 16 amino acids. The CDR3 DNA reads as TGTGCCAGTAGTACATTAGGACAGATTAGCAATCAGCCCCAGCATTTT. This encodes CASSTLGQISNQPQHF.

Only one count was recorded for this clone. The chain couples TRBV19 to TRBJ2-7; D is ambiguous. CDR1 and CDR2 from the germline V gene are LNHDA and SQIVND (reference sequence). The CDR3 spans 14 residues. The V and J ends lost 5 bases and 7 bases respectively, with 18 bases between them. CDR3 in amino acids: CASSADIALREQYF. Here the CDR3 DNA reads TGTGCCAGTAGTGCCGACATCGCCCTTAGGGAGCAGTACTTC.

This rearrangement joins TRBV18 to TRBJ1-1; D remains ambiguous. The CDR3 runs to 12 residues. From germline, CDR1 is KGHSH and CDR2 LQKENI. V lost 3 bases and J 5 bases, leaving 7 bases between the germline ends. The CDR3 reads CASSPRKTEAFF. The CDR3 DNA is TGTGCCAGCTCACCGCGGAAAACTGAAGCTTTCTTT.

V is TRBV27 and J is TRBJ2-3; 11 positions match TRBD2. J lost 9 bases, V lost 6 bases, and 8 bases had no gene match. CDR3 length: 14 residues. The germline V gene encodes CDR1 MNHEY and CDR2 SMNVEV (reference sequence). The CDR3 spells CASRITSGGATQYF. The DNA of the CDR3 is TGTGCCAGCAGAATTACTAGCGGGGGTGCGACGCAGTATTTT.

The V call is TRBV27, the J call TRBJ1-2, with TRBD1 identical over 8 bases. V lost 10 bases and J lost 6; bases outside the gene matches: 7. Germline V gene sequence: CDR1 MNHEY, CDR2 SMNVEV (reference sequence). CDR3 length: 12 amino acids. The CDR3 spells CATLDRENGYTF. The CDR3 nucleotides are TGTGCCACTTTGGACAGGGAGAATGGCTACACCTTC.

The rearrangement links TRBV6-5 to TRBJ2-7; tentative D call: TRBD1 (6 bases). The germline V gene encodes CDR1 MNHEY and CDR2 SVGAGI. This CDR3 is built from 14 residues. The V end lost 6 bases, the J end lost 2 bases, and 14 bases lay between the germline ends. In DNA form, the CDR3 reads TGTGCCAGCAGCTTGGACAGAGCTACCTACGAGCAGTACTTC. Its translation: CASSLDRATYEQYF.

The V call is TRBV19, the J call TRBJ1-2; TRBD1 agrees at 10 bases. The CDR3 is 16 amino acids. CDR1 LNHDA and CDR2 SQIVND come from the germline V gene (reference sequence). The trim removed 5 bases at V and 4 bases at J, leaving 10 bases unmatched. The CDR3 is CASSPRQGAFSYGYTF. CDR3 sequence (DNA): TGTGCCAGTAGTCCCCGACAGGGGGCTTTTTCCTATGGCTACACCTTC.

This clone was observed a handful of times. The CDR3 spells CASSQGRTGTYNEQFF. DNA of the CDR3: TGCGCCAGCAGCCAAGGGCGGACAGGGACCTACAATGAGCAGTTCTTC. The chain recombines TRBV4-3 with TRBJ2-1; 8 bases agree with TRBD1. The trim removed 1 base at V and 2 bases at J, leaving 4 bases unmatched. From germline, CDR1 is LGHNA and CDR2 YSLEER. The CDR3 length is 16 residues.

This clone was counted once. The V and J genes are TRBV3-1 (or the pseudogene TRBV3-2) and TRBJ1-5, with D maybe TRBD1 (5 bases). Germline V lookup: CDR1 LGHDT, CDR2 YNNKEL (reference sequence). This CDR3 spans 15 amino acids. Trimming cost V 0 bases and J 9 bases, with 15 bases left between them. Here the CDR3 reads CASSQDGGAKRPQHF. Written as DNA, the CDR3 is TGTGCCAGCAGCCAAGACGGCGGGGCGAAACGGCCCCAGCATTTT.

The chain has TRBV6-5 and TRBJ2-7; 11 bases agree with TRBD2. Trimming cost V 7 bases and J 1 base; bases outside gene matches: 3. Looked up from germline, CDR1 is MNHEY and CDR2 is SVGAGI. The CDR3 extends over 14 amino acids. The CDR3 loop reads CASKRLAGSYEQYF. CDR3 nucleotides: TGTGCCAGCAAACGACTAGCGGGATCCTACGAGCAGTACTTC.

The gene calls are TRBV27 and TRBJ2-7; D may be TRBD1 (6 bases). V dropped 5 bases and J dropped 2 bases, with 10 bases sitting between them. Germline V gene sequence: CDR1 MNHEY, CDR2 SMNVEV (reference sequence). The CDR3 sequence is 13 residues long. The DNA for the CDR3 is TGTGCCAGCAGTCTCCAGGGGACCTACGAGCAGTACTTC. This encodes CASSLQGTYEQYF.